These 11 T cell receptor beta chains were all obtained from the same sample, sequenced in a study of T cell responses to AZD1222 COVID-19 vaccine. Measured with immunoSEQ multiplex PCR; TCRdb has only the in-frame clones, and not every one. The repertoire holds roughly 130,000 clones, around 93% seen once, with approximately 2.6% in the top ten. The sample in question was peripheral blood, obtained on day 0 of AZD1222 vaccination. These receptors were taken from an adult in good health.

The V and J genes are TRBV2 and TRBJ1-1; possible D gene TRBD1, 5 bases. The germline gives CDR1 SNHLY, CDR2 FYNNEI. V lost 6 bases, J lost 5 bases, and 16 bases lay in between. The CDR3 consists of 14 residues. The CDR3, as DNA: TGTGCCAGCAGGACCGCGGTGGGGCGGACTGAAGCTTTCTTT. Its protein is CASRTAVGRTEAFF.

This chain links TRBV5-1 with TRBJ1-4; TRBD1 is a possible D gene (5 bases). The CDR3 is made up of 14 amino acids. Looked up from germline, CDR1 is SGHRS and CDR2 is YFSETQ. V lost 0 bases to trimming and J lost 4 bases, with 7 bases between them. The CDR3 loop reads CASSLVGGNEKLFF. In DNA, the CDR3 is TGCGCCAGCAGCTTGGTCGGGGGTAATGAAAAACTGTTTTTT.

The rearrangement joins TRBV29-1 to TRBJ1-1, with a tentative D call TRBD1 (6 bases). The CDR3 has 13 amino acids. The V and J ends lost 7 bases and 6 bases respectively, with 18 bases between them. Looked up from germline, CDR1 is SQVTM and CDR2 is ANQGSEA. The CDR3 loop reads CSAIEQGRSEAFF. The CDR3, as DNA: TGCAGCGCCATAGAACAGGGACGGTCTGAAGCTTTCTTT.

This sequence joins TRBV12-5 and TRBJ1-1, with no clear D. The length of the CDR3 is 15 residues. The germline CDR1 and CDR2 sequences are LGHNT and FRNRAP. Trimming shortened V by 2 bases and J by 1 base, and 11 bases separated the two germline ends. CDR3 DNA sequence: TGTGCTAGTGGTTTGCTTTTCCGGGGGAACACTGAAGCTTTCTTT. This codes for CASGLLFRGNTEAFF.

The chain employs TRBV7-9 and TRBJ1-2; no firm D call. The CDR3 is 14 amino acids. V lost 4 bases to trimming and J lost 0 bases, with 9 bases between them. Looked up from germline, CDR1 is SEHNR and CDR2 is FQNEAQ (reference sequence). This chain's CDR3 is CASSSGPANYGYTF. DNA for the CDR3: TGTGCCAGCAGCTCTGGTCCCGCTAACTATGGCTACACCTTC.

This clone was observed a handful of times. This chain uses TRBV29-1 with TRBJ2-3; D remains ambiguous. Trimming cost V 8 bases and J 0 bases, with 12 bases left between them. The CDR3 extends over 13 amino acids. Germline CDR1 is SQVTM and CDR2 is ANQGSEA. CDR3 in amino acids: CSLMTTSTDTQYF. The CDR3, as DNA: TGCAGCCTGATGACGACAAGCACAGATACGCAGTATTTT.

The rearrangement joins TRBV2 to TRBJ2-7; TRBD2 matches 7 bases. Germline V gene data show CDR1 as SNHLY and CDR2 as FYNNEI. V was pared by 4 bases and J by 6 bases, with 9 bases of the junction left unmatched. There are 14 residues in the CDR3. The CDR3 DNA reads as TGTGCCAGCAGTGGGCTAGCGGAGAATATCGAGCAGTACTTC. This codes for CASSGLAENIEQYF.

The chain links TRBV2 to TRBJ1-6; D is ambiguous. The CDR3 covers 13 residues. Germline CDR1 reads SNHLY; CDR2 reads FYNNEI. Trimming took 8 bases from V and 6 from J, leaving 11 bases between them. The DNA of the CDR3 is TGTGCCAGCCAGGCAAGAGGTAATTCACCCCTCCACTTT. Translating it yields CASQARGNSPLHF.

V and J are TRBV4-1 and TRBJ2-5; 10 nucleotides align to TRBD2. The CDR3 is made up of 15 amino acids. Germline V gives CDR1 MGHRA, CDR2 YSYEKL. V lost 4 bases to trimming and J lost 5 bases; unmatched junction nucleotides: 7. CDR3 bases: TGCGCCAGCAGCCGAGTAGCGGGAGGAGGTGAGACCCAGTACTTC. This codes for CASSRVAGGGETQYF.

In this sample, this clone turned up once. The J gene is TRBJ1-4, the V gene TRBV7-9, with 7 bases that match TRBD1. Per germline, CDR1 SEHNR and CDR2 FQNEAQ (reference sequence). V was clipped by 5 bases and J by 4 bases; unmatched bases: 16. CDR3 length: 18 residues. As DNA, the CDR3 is TGTGCCAGCAGCCTAAGCCTAGGGGGCCCATCTGGTAATGAAAAACTGTTTTTT. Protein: CASSLSLGGPSGNEKLFF.

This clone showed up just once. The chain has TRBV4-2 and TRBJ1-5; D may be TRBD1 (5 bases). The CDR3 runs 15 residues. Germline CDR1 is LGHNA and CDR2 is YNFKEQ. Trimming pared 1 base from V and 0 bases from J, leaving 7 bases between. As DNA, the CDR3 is TGTGCCAGCAGCCAAGCGCAGGGTAGCAATCAGCCCCAGCATTTT. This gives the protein CASSQAQGSNQPQHF.